Below, 5 T cell receptor beta chains from the same sample are listed, as sequenced in a study of control samples from healthy donors and cancer patients. The method was immunoSEQ multiplex PCR; TCRdb's version includes in-frame clones alone and lacks a portion of them. The sample holds about 80,000 clones, approximately 82% seen once. Input material: PBMCs. The origin of the receptors is a man aged 55 to 70 with head and neck cancer.

DNA of the CDR3: TGTGCCAGCAGTGGGGGGACAGGGGCTGGGGAGACCCAGTACTTC. Encoded protein: CASSGGTGAGETQYF. V and J are TRBV28 and TRBJ2-5, with 10 bases fitting TRBD1. The V and J ends lost 5 bases and 5 bases, in that order; junction bases with no gene match: 8. The CDR3 extends over 15 amino acids. Germline V gene data show CDR1 as MDHEN and CDR2 as SYDVKM. Looking up the rest from reference TRBV28 and TRBJ2-5 gives the full variable domain: DVKVTQSSRYLVKRTGEKVFLECVQDMDHENMFWYRQDPGLGLRLIYFSYDVKMKEKGDIPEGYSVSREKKERFSLILESASTNQTSMYLCASSGGTGAGETQYFGPGTRLLVL.

The count of this clone is one. The chain recombines TRBV12-5 with TRBJ2-2, with a tentative D call TRBD2 (5 bases). V lost 0 bases to trimming and J lost 5 bases, with 16 bases between them. The CDR3 sequence is 17 residues long. CDR1 is LGHNT, CDR2 FRNRAP, per germline. CDR3 bases: TGTGCTAGTGGTTTGGTACGGGGTCAGCTGGGGACCGGGGAGCTGTTTTTT. As protein: CASGLVRGQLGTGELFF.

The chain has TRBV6-2 or TRBV6-3 and TRBJ2-3; 7 bases agree with TRBD2. CDR1 is MNHEY and CDR2 is SVGEGT in the germline V gene. Trimming removed 4 bases from V and 2 bases from J; junction bases left unmatched: 9. The length of the CDR3 is 16 residues. The CDR3 DNA reads TGTGCCAGCAGTTCCCCAACTAGCGACTACACAGATACGCAGTATTTT. As protein: CASSSPTSDYTDTQYF.

The V call is TRBV25-1, the J call TRBJ2-1; the match to TRBD2 covers 8 bases. This CDR3 has 13 amino acids. The germline V gene has CDR1 MGHDK and CDR2 SYGVNS. Trimming cost V 3 bases and J 11 bases; bases outside gene matches: 6. In nucleotides, the CDR3 is TGTGCCAGCAGTGATCCCCGGGAGGGTCAGCAGTTCTTC. Translated: CASSDPREGQQFF.

Only a few counts were recorded for this clone. The V gene is TRBV11-2, the J gene TRBJ2-3, with TRBD2 matching 7 bases. With 3 bases clipped from V and 4 bases from J, the junction kept 4 bases outside the gene matches. Looked up from germline, CDR1 is SGHAT and CDR2 is FQNNGV. This CDR3 spans 14 amino acids. CDR3 in DNA: TGTGCCAGCAGCTTGGGGGGGTTTCCAGATACGCAGTATTTT. It encodes CASSLGGFPDTQYF.